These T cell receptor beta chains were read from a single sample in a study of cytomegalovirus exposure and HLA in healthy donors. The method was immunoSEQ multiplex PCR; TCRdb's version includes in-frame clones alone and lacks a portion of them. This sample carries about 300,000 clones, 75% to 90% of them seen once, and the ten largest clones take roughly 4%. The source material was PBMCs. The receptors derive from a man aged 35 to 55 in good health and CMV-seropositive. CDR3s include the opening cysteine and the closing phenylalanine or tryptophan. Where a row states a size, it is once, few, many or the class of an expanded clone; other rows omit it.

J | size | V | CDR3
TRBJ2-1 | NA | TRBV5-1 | CASSLSPSGIYNEQFF
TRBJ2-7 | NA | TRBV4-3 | CASSQGTGLAGGPYEQYF
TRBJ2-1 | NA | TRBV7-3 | CASSVQGTAYNEQFF
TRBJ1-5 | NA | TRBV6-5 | CASSYGTAVGNQPQHF
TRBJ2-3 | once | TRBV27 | CASSSGTGTDTQYF
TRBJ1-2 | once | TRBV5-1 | CASSLVQGYDYGYTF
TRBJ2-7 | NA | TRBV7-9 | CASSTKAGGREQYF
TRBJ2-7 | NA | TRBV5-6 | CASSSQGVNYEQYF
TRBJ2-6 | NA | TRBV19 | CASSWRAAANVLTF
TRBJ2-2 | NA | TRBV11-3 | CASSSLAGGNTGELFF
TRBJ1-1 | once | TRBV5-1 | CASSPPRTGAYNAEAFF
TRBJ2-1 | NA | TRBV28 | CASSSTGSYNEQFF
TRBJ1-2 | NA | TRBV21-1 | CASSKEGRAYGYTF
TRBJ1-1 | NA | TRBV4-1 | CASSLGQGITEAFF
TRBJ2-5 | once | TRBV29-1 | CSGRRTSGQETQYF
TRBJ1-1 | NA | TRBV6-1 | CASSETRGAGAEAFF
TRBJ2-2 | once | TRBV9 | CASSTRRGDFLNTGELFF
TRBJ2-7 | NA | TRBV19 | CASTRTQGSSYEQYF
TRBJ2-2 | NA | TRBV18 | CASSPGTSGRTNTGELFF
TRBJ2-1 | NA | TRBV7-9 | CASSLGGSTSGEQFF
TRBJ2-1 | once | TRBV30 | CAWSGSLAGVNEQFF
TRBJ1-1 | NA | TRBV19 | CASSITDEAFF
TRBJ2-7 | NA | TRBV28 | CASSAGQGSSYEQYF
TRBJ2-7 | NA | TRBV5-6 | CASSLVRDRRTYEQYF
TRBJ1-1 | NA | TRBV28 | CATVPSDRHTEAFF
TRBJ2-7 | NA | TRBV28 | CATRGEGWYEQYF
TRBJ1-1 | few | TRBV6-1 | CASTLLPMNTEAFF
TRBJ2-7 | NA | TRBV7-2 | CASSLVAGPYEQYF
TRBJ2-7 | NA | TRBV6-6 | CASSYPGEGWYYEQYF
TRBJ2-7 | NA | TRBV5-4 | CASSSRGREGHEQYF
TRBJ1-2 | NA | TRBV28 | CASSPHGTANYGYTF
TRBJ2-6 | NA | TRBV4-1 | CASTPGGLSGANVLTF
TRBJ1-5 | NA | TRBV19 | CASSAQGALGQPQHF
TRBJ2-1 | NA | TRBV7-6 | CASSPPTVNEQFF
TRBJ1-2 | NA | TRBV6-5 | CASSYSTGGSYGYTF
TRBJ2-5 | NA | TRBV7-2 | CASSLSSSKETQYF
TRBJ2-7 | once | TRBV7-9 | CSSSPRDYEQYF
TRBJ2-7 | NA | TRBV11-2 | CASSLDQTQGYEQYF
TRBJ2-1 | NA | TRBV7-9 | CSSAPGGEGPNNEQFF
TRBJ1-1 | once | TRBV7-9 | CSSSPVARGLGTEAFF
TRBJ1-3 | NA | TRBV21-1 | CASLTGVGNTIYF
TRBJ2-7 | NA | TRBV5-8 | CASSLLGTGNLYEQYF
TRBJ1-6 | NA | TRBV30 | CAWRQNYNSPLHF
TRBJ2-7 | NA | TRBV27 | CASSLGTGGGEQYF
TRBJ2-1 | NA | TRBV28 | CASSLFASGRFNEQFF
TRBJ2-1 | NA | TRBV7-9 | CASSQTGNSYNEQFF
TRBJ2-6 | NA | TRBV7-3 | CASSFGVNGTPFSGANVLTF
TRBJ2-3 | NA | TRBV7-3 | CASSPSGSSTDTQYF
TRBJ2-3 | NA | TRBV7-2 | CASSLRGATDTQYF
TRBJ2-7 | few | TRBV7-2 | CASSLDGRGAYEQYF
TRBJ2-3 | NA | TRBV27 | CASAGETGADTQYF
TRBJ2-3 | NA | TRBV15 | CATSRTGRSSTDTQYF
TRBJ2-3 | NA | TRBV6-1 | CASHVSEGDTQYF